The T cell receptor (beta chain) described here comes from a study of blood T cell repertoires in COVID-19. The CDR3 is 18 residues long. Per the authors' pipeline: Quantification of nucleated cells was approximated via reference gene primer amplification. Generated by immunoSEQ multiplex PCR, the TCRdb table keeps only in-frame clones and is missing some. The DNA was the basis for D and trimming; V, J and clone size are from that table. The sample records about 370,000 clones, around 91% being singletons. Recovery meant two consecutive negative NP/OP PCR tests, professional clearance, or resolved symptoms.

This chain uses TRBV21-1 with TRBJ2-2; the table gives TRBD1 as D, unverified against the DNA. TRBV21-1 is given as a pseudogene. This clonotype was sampled from a man in his late teens or twenties who had recovered from COVID-19. Sequencing was performed on PBMCs or T cells enriched from blood (not recorded which). The CDR3 DNA sequence: TGTGCCAGCAGCAAAACCCACTCGCCGGACACCAACACCGGGGAGCTGTTTTTT. Its translation: CASSKTHSPDTNTGELFF.